This TCR beta chain stems from a study of T cell repertoires in cytomegalovirus infection. The wider study: Both CMV infection and a matching HLA type were indicated by public TCR beta signatures.

The germline V gene encodes CDR1 MNHEY and CDR2 SVGAGI. This CDR3 has 17 residues. Trimming pared 5 bases from V and 1 base from J, leaving 15 bases between. This clonotype occurred a few times. TCRdb reprocessed the reads via MiXCR and lists one record per CDR3 protein. The table shows around 310,000 distinct CDR3 sequences, with 15% to 20% occurring only once. This sequence was found in a human donor in good health (CMV status not recorded). Some clones in this sample may be carry-over from other donors' samples. The chain recombines TRBV6-5 with TRBJ1-6; tentative D call: TRBD1 (5 bases). The sequencing sample was made of PBMCs. The DNA of the CDR3 is TGTGCCAGCAGTCGGGGGTCGCTGAGTTCCTATAATTCACCCCTCCACTTT. Residues: CASSRGSLSSYNSPLHF.